The rows below give T cell receptor beta chains drawn from one sample of a study of STAT5B mutations in CD4+ large granular lymphocyte leukemia. Libraries were prepared by immunoSEQ multiplex PCR; TCRdb keeps only in-frame clonotypes and omits some of them. The sample gives tens of thousands of clones, 70% to 75% of which show up once; roughly 3.3% is in the top ten. The sample consisted of CD4+ T cells from blood buffy coats. The receptors stem from a human donor in good health. Each CDR3 is given with its conserved first and last residue. D genes are given only for firm matches. Clone size is given for some rows only: seen once, a few or many times, or a class if the clone is expanded.

NA | TRBJ2-7 | NA | TRBV29-1 | CSVDSDGTYEQYF | TGCAGCGTTGACTCGGACGGAACCTACGAGCAGTACTTC
NA | TRBJ1-1 | once | TRBV19 | CASSIGARLRVNTEAFF | TGTGCCAGTAGTATAGGAGCCAGGTTGAGGGTGAACACTGAAGCTTTCTTT
NA | TRBJ1-1 | NA | TRBV13 | CASSFQIGARFNTEAFF | TGTGCCAGCAGCTTCCAGATCGGGGCGCGCTTTAACACTGAAGCTTTCTTT
TRBD1 | TRBJ2-7 | once | TRBV6-5 | CASSYARDRGYEQYF | TGTGCCAGCAGTTACGCGCGGGACAGGGGCTACGAGCAGTACTTC
NA | TRBJ1-3 | NA | TRBV13 | CASSLAGDPRFGNTIYF | TGTGCCAGCAGCTTAGCGGGGGACCCTAGGTTCGGAAACACCATATATTTT
TRBD1 | TRBJ2-7 | NA | TRBV14 | CASSHRGQGALAYF | TGTGCCAGCAGCCATCGGGGACAGGGAGCTCTAGCGTACTTC
TRBD2 | TRBJ2-1 | NA | TRBV7-9 | CASSLARAGGVYNEQFF | TGTGCCAGCAGCTTAGCGCGGGCGGGAGGGGTTTACAATGAGCAGTTCTTC
NA | TRBJ2-6 | NA | TRBV7-2 | CASSERGNGANVLTF | TGTGCCAGCAGCGAGAGAGGGAACGGGGCCAACGTCCTGACTTTC
NA | TRBJ2-5 | once | TRBV11-3 | CASSLSDSLGEETQYF | TGTGCCAGCAGCTTAAGTGACAGCCTGGGAGAAGAGACCCAGTACTTC
NA | TRBJ1-4 | medium-sized | TRBV4-3 | CASSQDPHPVATNEKLFF | TGCGCCAGCAGCCAAGATCCCCACCCGGTTGCAACTAATGAAAAACTGTTTTTT
TRBD1 | TRBJ2-7 | NA | TRBV11-3 | CASSLGDSSYEQYF | TGTGCCAGCAGCTTGGGGGACAGTTCCTACGAGCAGTACTTC
NA | TRBJ2-7 | NA | TRBV6-1 | CASRAGESSYEQYF | TGTGCCAGCAGGGCAGGGGAGAGCTCCTACGAGCAGTACTTC
TRBD2 | TRBJ2-7 | NA | TRBV6-1 | CASSAFYGGSYEQYF | TGTGCCAGCAGTGCTTTTTACGGGGGGTCCTACGAGCAGTACTTC
NA | TRBJ1-1 | NA | TRBV15 | CATSSDRVWIRTNTEAFF | TGTGCCACCAGCAGTGACCGCGTGTGGATTCGGACGAACACTGAAGCTTTCTTT
TRBD2 | TRBJ2-1 | NA | TRBV5-1 | CASGEGREQFF | TGCGCCAGTGGGGAGGGGCGTGAGCAGTTCTTC
NA | TRBJ2-7 | NA | TRBV2 | CASEAESSYEQYF | TGTGCCAGCGAGGCCGAGAGCTCCTACGAGCAGTACTTC
NA | TRBJ2-6 | NA | TRBV4-2 | CASSQGGRGNLQTGANVLTF | TGTGCCAGCAGTCAAGGGGGGCGAGGAAATCTCCAAACTGGGGCCAACGTCCTGACTTTC
TRBD1 | TRBJ1-5 | NA | TRBV2 | CASSRQGGSNQPQHF | TGTGCCAGCAGCCGACAGGGGGGGAGCAATCAGCCCCAGCATTTT
NA | TRBJ1-3 | once | TRBV29-1 | CSVLHRTSGNTIYF | TGCAGCGTCCTCCACCGGACTAGTGGAAACACCATATATTTT
TRBD1 | TRBJ1-1 | few | TRBV6-4 | CASSQGAAAFF | TGTGCCAGCAGTCAGGGGGCTGCAGCTTTCTTT
NA | TRBJ2-5 | NA | TRBV7-2 | CASSFIRQRQETQYF | TGTGCCAGCAGCTTCATCCGACAGAGACAAGAGACCCAGTACTTC
NA | TRBJ2-7 | once | TRBV5-1 | CASSLSSFYEQYF | TGCGCCAGCAGCTTGAGCTCGTTCTACGAGCAGTACTTC
NA | TRBJ1-6 | NA | TRBV4-1 | CASSRGPAGDSPLHF | TGCGCCAGCAGCCGAGGGCCCGCTGGGGATTCACCCCTCCACTTT
NA | TRBJ1-4 | NA | TRBV2 | CASTNQGPNEKLFF | TGTGCCAGCACTAACCAGGGACCTAATGAAAAACTGTTTTTT
NA | TRBJ1-2 | NA | TRBV7-3 | CASSPDTNYGYTF | TGTGCCAGCAGCCCAGATACTAACTATGGCTACACCTTC
NA | TRBJ1-4 | NA | TRBV27 | CASSLSGYEKLFF | TGTGCCAGCAGTTTATCGGGGTACGAAAAACTGTTTTTT
NA | TRBJ1-1 | NA | TRBV19 | CASSIILAHGRPVVAFF | TGTGCCAGTAGTATAATTCTTGCGCACGGACGGCCCGTGGTTGCTTTCTTT
NA | TRBJ1-1 | few | TRBV19 | CASSKNTEAFF | TGTGCCAGTAGTAAGAACACTGAAGCTTTCTTT
TRBD1 | TRBJ2-7 | NA | TRBV28 | CASRTTGSSYEQYF | TGTGCCAGCAGAACGACAGGGAGCTCCTACGAGCAGTACTTC
NA | TRBJ2-5 | NA | TRBV7-2 | CASSLLRWETQYF | TGTGCCAGCAGCTTGTTGCGCTGGGAGACCCAGTACTTC
TRBD1 | TRBJ1-4 | NA | TRBV29-1 | CSFTGTAEKLFF | TGCAGCTTCACCGGGACAGCTGAAAAACTGTTTTTT
NA | TRBJ2-3 | NA | TRBV19 | CASKGARTHTQYF | TGTGCCAGCAAAGGGGCTAGAACCCATACGCAGTATTTT
TRBD2 | TRBJ2-2 | NA | TRBV14 | CASSQERLRRTSGSGGELFF | TGTGCCAGCAGCCAAGAGAGGTTACGAAGGACTAGCGGGAGCGGCGGGGAGCTGTTTTTT
TRBD2 | TRBJ2-1 | NA | TRBV19 | CASSNGTSGNNEQFF | TGTGCCAGTAGTAACGGGACTAGCGGTAACAATGAGCAGTTCTTC